The entry that follows covers one T cell receptor beta chain sequence. This clonotype is considered medium-sized (0.01 to 0.1%). Its recognized antigen is unknown. No base quality information exists; no much larger clone differs at one position. This record comes from a study of early T cells in non-severe SARS-CoV-2 infection (dated by TCRdb to about 2021). With respect to the entire study: TCR sequencing used bulk RNA from unsorted whole blood, so alpha and beta chains could not be paired.

Taken from cysteine to phenylalanine, the CDR3 has 10 residues. The retained sequence is limited to the CDR3, 30 bases, with the frame set at the first base. CDR1 and CDR2 were assigned from the germline V gene as MGHDK and SYGVNS. V drops 7 bases and J drops 8 bases, leaving 7 bases in between. A case-control design nested within a healthcare worker cohort in London, UK, was used, with weekly nasopharyngeal swab PCR tests and blood sampling performed. Healthcare workers were enrolled in the week of the UK lockdown, from 23 to 31 March 2020, and were followed every week for up to about 16 weeks. Preparation of the library involved 5' RACE. Sequencing relied on a NextSeq 500. The TCR library protocol attached unique molecular identifiers to individual cDNA molecules to correct for sequencing error and PCR bias. Both TCR alpha and beta chains were sequenced, and tight co-correlation was observed between alpha and beta sequence abundances in each sample. The original methods were these. V gene, J gene and CDR3 annotation of TCR sequences was performed with Decombinator V4. TCRs were defined as expanded if a significant change between any two time points was detected under a Poisson model with p below 0.0001. Abundances of TCRs were expressed as counts per million after normalisation to the total number of TCRs sequenced in each sample. MAIT TCRs were defined by TRAV1-2 paired with TRAJ12, TRAJ20 or TRAJ33, and iNKT TCRs by TRAV10 paired with TRAJ18. VDJdb, accessed 1 November 2021, was searched for CMV, EBV and SARS-CoV-2 annotated TCRs, excluding TCRs annotated for multiple antigens. The public reads were quality trimmed at Q25 with fastp and then assembled into clones with MiXCR by TCRdb, keeping productive beta chains. Each record represents a unique CDR3 protein, reported with the most common genes and DNA among its rows. Clone size and V and J calls follow TCRdb, not the original study. A total of about 36,000 distinct CDR3 sequences appear in this sample, around 7% of them only once. About 22% of the sample is in the top ten clones.

General conclusions and limits of the study: VDJdb matching was skewed toward anti-spike CD8 responses and likely underestimated virus-specific expansions by missing private and CD4 specificities.

The sequence derives from an adult who was a healthcare worker with PCR-confirmed SARS-CoV-2 infection or an uninfected control (not recorded which). Sequencing used whole blood, obtained at baseline. The chain uses TRBV25-1 and TRBJ2-3; the D gene is possibly TRBD2, with 5 bases matching. The DNA is as follows: TGTGCCAGCAAAAGCGGTACGCAGTATTTT. Protein translation: CASKSGTQYF.